This T cell receptor (beta chain) was recorded in a study of regulatory T cells in long-lasting Graves disease. Study-level findings and limits: Among the persistent patients, 2,500 to 3,500 public clonotypes were shared, more than the approximately 1,000 shared among new patients.

According to the study, TCR beta libraries were built with iRepertoire HTBI primers and CDR3-region Arm-PCR. TCRdb re-analysed the multiplex PCR reads in MiXCR, keeping a single row per CDR3 protein. The sample has about 620,000 distinct CDR3 sequences; roughly 15% are singletons. Stated time point: newly diagnosed GD, antithyroid drugs for less than 3 months. Researchers made the TCR library from RNA that was extracted from PBMCs. Notes on this clonotype: No antigen is known for it.

The CDR3 is 13 amino acids. The germline V and J ends were trimmed by 5 bases and 7 bases, with 12 bases remaining between them. Germline V gene lookup returns CDR1 LNHDA and CDR2 SQIVND (reference sequence). This same sample was also part of a study on T cells in Graves' hyperthyroidism and ophthalmopathy.

The TCR sequence derives from a woman aged 30 to 39 with Graves disease. Specimen: peripheral blood mononuclear cells (PBMCs), collected at new diagnosis, from a patient treated with antithyroid drugs. V is TRBV19 and J is TRBJ1-5; TRBD1 might be the D (5 bases). The CDR3 sequence: CASSVAGNQPQHF. CDR3 DNA: TGTGCCAGTAGTGTCGCAGGGAACCAGCCCCAGCATTTT.